This T cell receptor beta chain is from a study of blood T cells in healthy people across ages. General study findings and limits: The fall in TCR beta diversity per million T cells was roughly linear with age. The donors' CMV status was not determined, possibly confounding changes in expanded clonotypes.

The CDR3 has 13 amino acids. The germline CDR1 and CDR2 sequences are SGDLS and YYNGEE. The V and J ends lost 0 bases and 3 bases respectively, with 7 bases between them. Then a second PCR, running roughly 7 to 11 cycles, was carried out with a sample-barcoded 5' primer and a J-beta primer mix. All samples gave at least 2.5 million CDR3-containing paired-end reads. TCRdb used MiXCR to reprocess the 5' RACE reads, holding one entry per CDR3 protein. Of about 930,000 distinct CDR3 sequences in the sample, just under 30% were seen once. This clonotype has at least ten counts. The antigen remains unidentified. In addition, the sample was reused for a study of T cells of mothers and their children. From that study: Thymic selection, a shaping force on TCR recombination output, acts similarly in related and unrelated pairs.

This clonotype originated in a middle-aged woman in good health. The gene calls are TRBV9 and TRBJ2-7; D remains unclear. The sample comprised blood. DNA for the CDR3: TGTGCCAGCAGCGTAGAGACGGGCTACGAGCAGTACTTC. Its protein product is CASSVETGYEQYF.